This T cell receptor beta chain is drawn from a study of blood T cell repertoires in COVID-19. As for the study in general: Both acute and convalescent COVID-19 samples were obtained from the United States, Italy and Spain. Sample material is recorded as cDNA or gDNA derived from T cells, B-cell-depleted T cells, or PBMCs.

Methods used by the authors: Reference gene primer amplification in the assay estimated nucleated cell counts. Using immunoSEQ multiplex PCR, the repertoire was profiled, and TCRdb retains in-frame clones only, with some absent. Clone size and the V and J calls come from that table; the DNA yielded D and trimming. The sample holds 84,000 or so clones; around 94% are singletons and the top ten take around 6%. This clone was observed at least ten times. The clonotype comes from a woman aged 55-75 years with active COVID-19. Sequencing input: peripheral blood.

For the CDR3, the DNA is TGTGCCAGCAGCAACAAGGGGCATGGCGCCTACGAGCAGTACTTC. This codes for CASSNKGHGAYEQYF. V gene TRBV11-3 combines with J gene TRBJ2-7, with D possibly being TRBD1 (5 bases). Trimming took off 5 bases at V and 2 bases at J, with 16 bases between the two ends. Germline CDR1 SGHNT, CDR2 YENEEA. The CDR3 is 15 residues long.